This T cell receptor beta chain was sequenced in a study of T cell clones after liver transplantation (dated by TCRdb to the late 2010s). At the level of the whole study: Samples were obtained from ITN030ST, a randomized trial in which withdrawal of immunosuppression was attempted within 2 years of liver transplantation. Donor-reactive T cell clones were identified by TCRbeta sequencing following a pre-transplant mixed lymphocyte reaction and were subsequently tracked in post-transplant blood. Third party-reactive TCRbeta sequences were also identified from pre-transplant MLRs to serve as an antigen-independent comparator for donor-reactive sequences. Of the eight recipients, a few were HCV-positive, while the remaining recipients had been transplanted for non-autoimmune, non-viral indications. Subjects received no induction therapy and standard immunosuppression until randomization at 12-24 months post-transplant. Tolerance meant complete immunosuppression withdrawal for at least one year without liver enzymes rising beyond twice the upper limit of normal. Blood samples were collected pre-transplant, then pre-randomization ahead of withdrawal, and finally post-randomization once withdrawal had either been completed or failed. The study cohort included 8 liver transplant recipients, of whom 3 were classified as tolerant and 5 as non-tolerant. Here is what the overall study found, with its caveats: The conclusions were considered preliminary, being limited by small, heterogeneous patient numbers and non-standardized post-transplant time points. When repertoire turnover was accounted for, significantly reduced detection of donor-reactive sequences was found in 7 of 8 subjects for CD4 and in 8 of 8 subjects for CD8. Since no allograft tissue specimens were available, donor-reactive T cells may have migrated into the graft instead of being deleted. Circulating donor-reactive CD4 TCRbeta sequences fell significantly post-transplant in 5 of 8 subjects, irrespective of tolerance or HCV status. Donor-reactive sequences decreased more than third party-reactive sequences, which suggests partial antigen-specific deletion that was not related to withdrawal success. Low numbers of available donor cells limited the measurable donor-reactive repertoire in a couple of subjects.

Regarding this clone: This clone's antigen is unknown. It has no much larger one-base neighbor in the sample; base qualities were not kept.

The sample's time point label is to be understood as: pre-transplant. Thawed unstimulated PBMCs were stained for CD3, CD4 and CD8 and FACS-sorted into CD3+CD4+ and CD3+CD8+ populations. Randomization to immunosuppression withdrawal applied to every one of the 8 studied subjects. The Qiagen DNeasy Blood and Tissue Kit was used for isolation of genomic DNA. High-throughput TCRbeta CDR3 sequencing of frozen genomic DNA was performed by immunoSEQ, including PCR amplification, mapping, bias correction and internal controls. The study's own analysis went as follows. Productive rearrangements were retained, and unique TCRbeta sequences were defined by the CDR3 nucleotide sequence together with the V and J gene. For classification of a sequence as donor-reactive, at least 5-fold expansion in CFSE-low cells relative to unstimulated pre-transplant cells and a frequency of at least 0.01% were required. Minimum frequency thresholds were set for each subject based on the unstimulated sample with the lowest template count, ensuring at least 90% detection power. Jensen-Shannon divergence between the top 1000 TCRbeta sequences post- versus pre-transplant served as the measure of repertoire turnover. Two-sided Fisher's exact tests were used to test for changes in how often donor-reactive sequences were detected. TCRdb retrieved this table from immuneACCESS and kept in-frame rearrangements only. Not all clones are present; in checked studies, unresolved V genes account for under half, and no reason is known for the remainder. V and J calls and clone size are copied from that table; D and trimming were computed from the DNA. The sample has about 15,000 clones on record, 80% to 95% of them singletons. More than 45% of the sample comes from the top ten.

This TCR was sampled from a human donor who received a liver transplant. The sequencing here drew on CD8+ T cells from blood, taken before liver transplant.

The encoded CDR3 is CASSLAGSVQFF. The sequenced DNA is TGTGCCAGCAGCTTAGCGGGGAGCGTGCAGTTCTTC. The chain joins TRBV13 to TRBJ2-1; the D segment could be TRBD2, given 5 matching bases. At the junction V is shortened by 1 base and J by 12 bases, with 10 bases in between. The cysteine opens and the phenylalanine closes a CDR3 of 12 amino acids. Of all the DNA, just the CDR3 is kept, 36 bases in frame from base 1. CDR1 and CDR2, per the germline V gene (reference sequence), are PRHDT and FYEKMQ.